One sample yielded the 17 T cell receptor beta chains listed below, sequenced in a study of T-cell reconstitution after alpha-beta-depleted transplantation in children. For TCRbeta, the library was prepared with unique molecular identifiers. TCRdb reprocessed the PCR reads with MiXCR, giving one entry per CDR3 protein. The sample includes around 700,000 distinct CDR3 sequences, over 10% of them seen just once. The sample consisted of PBMCs, taken before TCRalphabeta/CD19-depleted stem cell transplant. These receptors all come from a girl aged 2-9 years with congenital amegakaryocytic thrombocytopenia, due to receive a stem cell transplant.

Details on this clonotype: This could be a read error, since a much larger clone is one nucleotide away. In DNA, the CDR3 is TGTGCCAGCAGTGTACCTGGTTTCGTCCTCCCCTCTGGGGCCAACGTCCTGACTTTC. It yields the protein CASSVPGFVLPSGANVLTF. The chain links TRBV12-3 or TRBV12-4 to TRBJ2-6; D gene unclear. The V end was cut by 5 bases, the J end by 0 bases, with 20 bases between. CDR3 length equals 19 residues.

The gene calls are TRBV5-5 and TRBJ2-3, with 10 bases lining up with TRBD2. V was clipped by 0 bases and J by 0 bases; unmatched bases: 4. Per the germline V gene, CDR1 is SGHKS and CDR2 is YYEKEE (reference sequence). The CDR3 loop spans 17 amino acids. CDR3 sequence: CASSLGGLAASTDTQYF. The DNA for the CDR3 is TGTGCCAGCAGCTTGGGTGGACTAGCGGCTAGCACAGATACGCAGTATTTT.

This clonotype appeared many times. The rearrangement links TRBV5-1 to TRBJ2-1; 12 bases are shared with TRBD2. The germline V gene encodes CDR1 SGHRS and CDR2 YFSETQ. V dropped 4 bases and J dropped 10; count of bases not matched to a gene: 6. The CDR3 loop spans 14 amino acids. The CDR3 spells CASSPGLAGREQFF. The CDR3 DNA is TGCGCCAGCAGCCCTGGACTAGCGGGACGAGAGCAGTTCTTC.

This sequence joins TRBV20-1 and TRBJ2-7, with 9 nucleotides matching TRBD2. The germline V gene encodes CDR1 DFQATT and CDR2 SNEGSKA (reference sequence). CDR3 length: 15 residues. With V trimmed by 0 bases and J by 5 bases, 8 bases remained unmatched. CDR3 nucleotides: TGCAGTGCTAGAGAGAGCGGGGGGAGGTTAAACGAGCAGTACTTC. Translating gives CSARESGGRLNEQYF.

About this clonotype: It may be a read error: a sequence one base away is much more abundant. The genes are TRBV4-2 and TRBJ2-3; TRBD2 might be the D (6 bases). Trimming took 1 base from V and 4 from J, leaving 9 bases between them. CDR1 and CDR2 from the germline V gene are LGHNA and YNFKEQ. CDR3 length: 14 residues. CDR3 residues: CASSQAGESDTQYF. DNA for the CDR3: TGTGCCAGCAGCCAAGCGGGAGAGTCAGATACGCAGTATTTT.

Ten or more counts support this clonotype. This chain links TRBV5-4 with TRBJ2-1; 7 bases match TRBD1. Germline trimming cut 4 bases from V and 5 bases from J; bases unmatched to any gene: 9. Germline V gene sequence: CDR1 SGHNT, CDR2 YYREEE (reference sequence). CDR3 length: 15 amino acids. In DNA form, the CDR3 reads TGTGCCAGCAGCCGTGACCGAGGACAGGACAATGAGCAGTTCTTC. This codes for CASSRDRGQDNEQFF. The full variable domain, with the rest looked up from reference TRBV5-4 and TRBJ2-1, is ETGVTQSPTHLIKTRGQQVTLRCSSQSGHNTVSWYQQALGQGPQFIFQYYREEENGRGNFPPRFSGLQFPNYSSELNVNALELDDSALYLCASSRDRGQDNEQFFGPGTRLTVL.

In its sample, this clonotype was seen a few times. The chain combines TRBV5-8 with TRBJ2-5, with no clear D. Trimming pared 2 bases from V and 5 bases from J, leaving 19 bases between. This CDR3 region has 16 residues. Germline assignment: CDR1 SGHTS and CDR2 YDEGEE. CDR3 sequence reads: CASSFGIAPLGETQYF. Written as DNA, the CDR3 is TGTGCCAGCAGCTTCGGCATCGCGCCCCTTGGGGAGACCCAGTACTTC.

Only a few counts were recorded for this clonotype. This chain uses TRBV14 with TRBJ2-3; 9 bases are shared with TRBD2. This CDR3 contains 17 residues. V was pared by 4 bases and J by 6 bases, with 14 bases of the junction left unmatched. In germline, CDR1 is SGHDN, CDR2 FVKESK. CDR3 protein: CASSPKAGLAGSDTQYF. In nucleotides, the CDR3 is TGTGCCAGCAGCCCCAAGGCGGGGCTAGCGGGATCCGATACGCAGTATTTT.

This clonotype showed up many times. This chain connects TRBV12-3 or TRBV12-4 to TRBJ1-6, with 7 bases lining up with TRBD1. This CDR3 is built from 16 residues. Trimming removed 3 bases from V and 10 bases from J; junction bases left unmatched: 12. This CDR3 is CASSFDRTGGGSPLHF. The CDR3 DNA reads TGTGCCAGCAGTTTCGACCGGACAGGCGGGGGGTCACCCCTCCACTTT.

This clonotype came up a few times. V gene TRBV12-3 or TRBV12-4 combines with J gene TRBJ2-1; TRBD2 aligns across 11 bases. V gave up 7 bases and J gave up 9 bases; unmatched junction bases: 11. The CDR3 spans 15 residues. Here the CDR3 reads CASTFSGRATGEQFF. DNA for the CDR3: TGTGCCAGCACCTTTAGCGGGAGGGCCACGGGTGAGCAGTTCTTC.

This clonotype was picked up a small number of times. The chain has TRBV15 and TRBJ2-7; maybe TRBD1 (5 bases). Germline CDR1 and CDR2: LNHNV and YYDKDF (reference sequence). The V gene lost 4 bases and the J gene lost 3 bases, with 16 bases spanning the gap. CDR3 length: 15 residues. The DNA for the CDR3 is TGTGCCACCAGCATCTACCGAGACAGTTTCTACGAGCAGTACTTC. This gives the protein CATSIYRDSFYEQYF.

The chain couples TRBV11-2 to TRBJ2-3; TRBD2 agrees at 13 bases. The CDR3 has 18 residues. V lost 2 bases, J lost 3 bases, and 8 bases stayed unmatched. Germline V CDR1 and CDR2: SGHAT, FQNNGV. CDR3 sequence: CASSLPLTSGRGTDTQYF. CDR3 DNA: TGTGCCAGCAGCTTACCTCTCACTAGCGGGAGGGGTACAGATACGCAGTATTTT.

This rearrangement joins TRBV7-8 to TRBJ1-6; D might be TRBD1 (5 bases). Germline V gives CDR1 SGHVS, CDR2 FQNEAQ. V lost 0 bases to trimming and J lost 7 bases, with 13 bases between them. The CDR3 loop spans 16 amino acids. Here the CDR3 reads CASSLAPQGLNSPLHF. CDR3 DNA: TGTGCCAGCAGCTTAGCCCCGCAGGGATTGAATTCACCCCTCCACTTT.

This clonotype was observed many times. The chain uses TRBV20-1 and TRBJ2-3; 8 bases match TRBD2. The CDR3 runs to 13 residues. J was trimmed by 1 base and V by 5 bases; bases with no gene match: 2. In germline, CDR1 is DFQATT, CDR2 SNEGSKA (reference sequence). CDR3 amino acids: CSAATSGTDTQYF. The CDR3 coding sequence is TGCAGTGCTGCGACTAGCGGCACAGATACGCAGTATTTT.

The J gene is TRBJ2-5, the V gene TRBV5-1; 8 bases are a match to TRBD2. This CDR3 region has 14 residues. V lost 4 bases and J lost 5; bases outside the gene matches: 7. Germline V CDR1 and CDR2: SGHRS, YFSETQ. The CDR3 bases are TGCGCCAGCAGCACCGGGACTAGTTACGAGACCCAGTACTTC. This gives the protein CASSTGTSYETQYF.

The chain carries TRBV12-3 or TRBV12-4 and TRBJ1-5; D is undetermined. Between the trimmed V and J ends, which lost 5 bases and 9 bases, there was a span of 17 bases. The CDR3 runs 14 residues. The CDR3 nucleotides read TGTGCCAGCAGTCTCCGGGCTTCCGCCGGGCCCCAGCATTTT. Translation gives CASSLRASAGPQHF.

This chain's CDR3 is CSARGGAGGLHEQFF. The DNA of the CDR3 is TGCAGTGCCCGAGGGGGGGCGGGAGGCTTACATGAGCAGTTCTTC. V is TRBV20-1 and J is TRBJ2-1; 8 nucleotides match TRBD2. There are 15 residues in the CDR3. The V segment lost 6 bases and the J segment 8 bases; nucleotides outside the gene matches: 15. Germline CDR1 reads DFQATT; CDR2 reads SNEGSKA (reference sequence).